One T cell receptor beta chain is described in this entry. Only in-frame clones appear in the TCRdb table, and some are missing; sequencing was by immunoSEQ multiplex PCR. The sample has fewer than 120,000 clones; about 88% are singletons. The data originate from a study of T cell responses to AZD1222 COVID-19 vaccine. Germline values: CDR1 SNHLY, CDR2 FYNNEI. V dropped 3 bases and J dropped 6 bases, with 11 bases sitting between them. This CDR3 has 13 residues. Here the sequenced sample was peripheral blood, taken on day 0 of AZD1222 vaccination. The receptor comes from an adult in good health. This rearrangement joins TRBV2 to TRBJ1-2, with D maybe TRBD1 (6 bases). The DNA for the CDR3 is TGTGCCAGCAGTGATTACAGGGTCGATGGCTACACCTTC. It yields the protein CASSDYRVDGYTF.